Here is one TCR beta chain with its context. Which antigen it targets is not known. Base qualities are missing; no much larger clone stands one base away. The V and J ends are trimmed by 0 bases and 7 bases, leaving 15 bases between them. From the cysteine through the phenylalanine, the CDR3 covers 15 amino acids. The only DNA kept is the CDR3, 45 bases in frame from the first base. The germline V gene yields MGHRA for CDR1 and YSYEKL for CDR2. The immunoSEQ Assay was used to sequence TCRbeta CDR3 regions. After extraction, genomic DNA underwent amplification by bias-controlled multiplex PCR, followed by high-throughput sequencing. As for how the authors treated the data: To quantify the absolute abundance of every unique TCRbeta CDR3 region, sequences were collapsed and filtered. T cell fraction was estimated by normalizing TCRbeta template counts to usable DNA, with usable DNA measured through amplification of reference genes found in all nucleated cells. Repertoire TCRs were annotated as SARS-CoV-2-specific when V gene, CDR3 amino acid sequence and J gene were exactly matched to a known reactive TCR set. The reference SARS-CoV-2 TCR set was derived from MIRA and filtered for enrichment in COVID-19-positive ImmuneCODE repertoires, a step that removed public or cross-reactive TCRs. Based on the MIRA antigens, annotated TCRs were further analysed at the level of specific ORF or position within ORF. Breadth was defined as the number of annotated unique rearrangements divided by the total number of unique productive rearrangements, and depth was defined as the summed frequency of the annotated unique rearrangements. TCR breadth was compared between groups using two-sided Wilcoxon rank-sum tests. TCRdb carries this immuneACCESS record with in-frame sequences only. Its versions omit some clonotypes, under half of them owing to an unresolved V gene in the studies checked, with the rest unexplained. That table is the source of V, J and clone size, and D and trimming were worked out from the DNA. Here the sample has about 450,000 clones; roughly nine tenths occur a single time. Jointly, the top ten make up just over 2.5% of the sample.

The data are from a study of Ad26.COV2.S vaccination and SARS-CoV-2 variants (dated by TCRdb to the early 2020s). Notes on the research overall: Donors in the vaccine arm were drawn from COV1001, a multicentre, randomized, double-blind, placebo-controlled phase I-IIa trial testing Ad26.COV2.S in healthy adults. Ad26.COV2.S was given intramuscularly at 5x10^10 or 1x10^11 viral particles, as a single shot or as two shots 56 days apart. The specificity and breadth of SARS-CoV-2-reactive T cell receptors after Ad26.COV2.S vaccination were assessed by TCRbeta repertoire sequencing. A total of around 32 samples were included in the TCR-sequenced set, comprising around 19 Ad26.COV2.S vaccine recipients, 5 placebo recipients and 8 SARS-CoV-2 convalescent individuals. Trial participants were randomized into five groups of five: low-dose or high-dose Ad26.COV2.S given once or twice, or placebo on both occasions. Investigators did not know the trial group allocation while performing experiments and assessing outcomes.

Reading the label with the study, this specimen's treatment or condition is: around 19 received Ad26.COV2.S at low or high dose, single or two shots; about 5 received placebo; per-sample allocation not given. For vaccine and placebo recipients, the sequenced repertoires came from samples collected on day 63 after the first injection. Between 29 July and 7 August 2020, Cohort 1b enrolled around 24 adults aged 18-55 years at one site in Boston, USA. Ad26.COV2.S was a replication-incompetent adenovirus type 26 vector expressing a prefusion-stabilized SARS-CoV-2 spike protein from the original Wuhan strain. What the work shows at the level of the full study, not this receptor alone: After vaccination, substantial breadth of spike-specific CD8+ and CD4+ T cell responses was reported. Compared with placebo recipients, Ad26.COV2.S recipients showed higher spike-specific TCR breadth (P = 0.0014). Non-spike TCR breadth was comparable between vaccine and placebo recipients, consistent with the vaccine containing only spike. The study was not powered for comparison of responses between vaccine doses or regimens. According to the authors, total T cell responses may have been underestimated by the TCR breadth and depth analyses.

The source was peripheral blood, collected in a trial of Ad26.COV2.S vaccine versus placebo. The rearrangement combines TRBV4-1 with TRBJ1-2, and the D gene may be TRBD1, 5 bases matching. This receptor was taken from a person between 18 and 60 years old who received the Ad26.COV2.S COVID-19 vaccine or a placebo. CDR3 sequence: CASSQDGGKRAGYTF. The nucleotide sequence reads as follows: TGCGCCAGCAGCCAAGACGGGGGGAAAAGGGCTGGCTACACCTTC.